This T cell receptor (beta chain) was captured in a study of blood T cell repertoires in COVID-19. About the study: Acute and convalescent COVID-19 specimens originated in the United States, Italy and Spain. T cells, B-cell-depleted T cells, or PBMCs provided the cDNA or gDNA that served as material.

V gave up 10 bases and J gave up 10 bases, with 23 bases separating them. Germline loops: CDR1 LNHDA, CDR2 SQIVND (reference sequence). This CDR3 has 15 amino acids. TCRdb's table, derived via immunoSEQ multiplex PCR, lists solely in-frame clones and lacks some. Counted here are 400,000 to 550,000 clones, 70% to 90% occurring once; the ten biggest clones make up approximately 2%. The study drew participants aged roughly 18 to 95 years from under 30 US areas. Grouping used clinical history reported by participants in a survey and questionnaire. The V and J genes are TRBV19 and TRBJ1-6; TRBD1 might be the D (6 bases). The sequenced sample consisted of PBMCs or T cells enriched from blood (not recorded which). The sequence came from a woman aged 18-30 years with acute COVID-19. The CDR3 region is CATTPGTRIRSPLHF. The CDR3, as DNA: TGTGCCACCACTCCCGGGACACGGATTCGGTCACCCCTCCACTTT.